One sample yielded the 20 T cell receptor beta chains listed below, sequenced in a study of blood T cells in healthy people across ages. Alongside a J-beta primer mix, a sample-barcoded 5' primer served in a second PCR lasting 7 to 11 cycles. One entry per CDR3 protein results from TCRdb running MiXCR on the 5' RACE reads. This sample yields hundreds of thousands of distinct CDR3 sequences, of which about 30% are seen a single time; about a sixth belongs to the top ten. What was sequenced was blood. These receptors were taken from a woman aged 80 or over in good health.

The sample holds many counts of this clonotype. The chain couples TRBV10-3 to TRBJ1-2, with unresolved D. CDR3 size: 15 residues. In germline, CDR1 is ENHRY, CDR2 SYGVKD. The V and J ends lost 1 base and 8 bases respectively, with 17 bases between them. The CDR3 here is CAISELGGSMEGYTF. The CDR3 DNA reads TGTGCCATCAGTGAGTTGGGCGGGTCGATGGAGGGCTACACCTTC.

The V call is TRBV6-5, the J call TRBJ1-1, with D possibly matching TRBD1 (5 bases). The CDR3 consists of 16 residues. V lost 2 bases and J 0 bases, leaving 13 bases between the germline ends. Germline CDR1 reads MNHEY; CDR2 reads SVGAGI. The CDR3 nucleotides are TGTGCCAGCAGTTACCAATCGGGACGTTTGAACACTGAAGCTTTCTTT. Residues: CASSYQSGRLNTEAFF.

The chain has TRBV5-6 and TRBJ2-7; TRBD1 matches at 7 bases. This CDR3 is built from 13 residues. Germline V gene sequence: CDR1 SGHDT, CDR2 YYEEEE. V trimming: 2 bases; J trimming: 3 bases; junction bases outside the gene matches: 2. Written as DNA, the CDR3 is TGTGCCAGCAGCTTCCGACAGGGCTACGAGCAGTACTTC. It encodes CASSFRQGYEQYF.

This clonotype was counted at least ten times. The J gene is TRBJ1-2, the V gene TRBV12-3 or TRBV12-4, with D perhaps matching TRBD1 (5 bases). CDR3 length: 13 residues. Trimming removed 6 bases from V and 2 bases from J, with 10 bases in between. The CDR3 loop reads CASSRGRNYGYTF. CDR3 sequence (DNA): TGTGCCAGCAGCCGGGGACGAAACTATGGCTACACCTTC.

On this clonotype: This could be a read error, since a much larger clone is one nucleotide away. The V gene is TRBV20-1, the J gene TRBJ2-3; 8 positions agree with TRBD1. CDR3 length: 17 amino acids. Germline assignment: CDR1 DFQATT and CDR2 SNEGSKA (reference sequence). The V and J ends lost 1 base and 4 bases, in that order; junction bases with no gene match: 13. The CDR3 protein is CSARGGPGQGGADTQYF. In DNA, the CDR3 is TGCAGTGCTAGAGGTGGACCCGGACAGGGAGGTGCAGATACGCAGTATTTT.

This clonotype appeared many times. The CDR3 spells CAWSVPLRNQPQHF. The CDR3 bases are TGTGCCTGGAGTGTACCCCTTCGGAATCAGCCCCAGCATTTT. The chain uses TRBV30 and TRBJ1-5; D gene uncertain. With 0 bases removed from V and 4 bases from J, the gap between germline ends came to 10 bases. The germline V gene encodes CDR1 GTSNPN and CDR2 SVGIG (reference sequence). This CDR3 has 14 residues.

This clonotype was observed a few times. Since a much larger clone is just one base distant, this may be a read error. This chain joins TRBV7-2 and TRBJ2-3, with 8 bases lining up with TRBD2. From germline, CDR1 is SGHTA and CDR2 FQGNSA. Trimming cost V 2 bases and J 6 bases; bases outside gene matches: 7. The length of the CDR3 is 15 residues. CDR3 sequence: CTSSLPSGLSDTQYF. In DNA form, the CDR3 reads TGTACCAGCAGCTTACCTAGCGGGTTATCGGATACGCAGTATTTT.

This clonotype has a single count. This rearrangement joins TRBV7-8 to TRBJ2-5; no clear D. The CDR3 sequence is 15 residues long. V was trimmed by 2 bases and J by 2 bases, leaving 12 bases between them. Germline values: CDR1 SGHVS, CDR2 FQNEAQ. In DNA form, the CDR3 reads TGTGCCAGCAGCTTAAGGGCCTCGCGGCAAGAGACCCAGTACTTC. Its protein is CASSLRASRQETQYF. The full variable domain, completed using reference TRBV7-8 and TRBJ2-5, is GAGVSQSPRYKVAKRGQDVALRCDPISGHVSLFWYQQALGQGPEFLTYFQNEAQLDKSGLPSDRFFAERPEGSVSTLKIQRTQQEDSAVYLCASSLRASRQETQYFGPGTRLLVL.

This clonotype was found many times. The chain has TRBV14 and TRBJ1-1; D perhaps matches TRBD1 (6 bases). V dropped 5 bases and J dropped 1 base, with 14 bases sitting between them. CDR3 length: 15 amino acids. CDR1 is SGHDN and CDR2 is FVKESK in the germline V gene. The CDR3 nucleotides are TGTGCCAGCAGCACTCCGACAGGATCGAACACTGAAGCTTTCTTT. This translates into CASSTPTGSNTEAFF.

The chain uses TRBV14 and TRBJ2-7; 10 positions agree with TRBD1. The J call is uncertain, as TRBJ2-5 better fits the DNA end. Germline V gene data show CDR1 as SGHDN and CDR2 as FVKESK. CDR3 size: 15 residues. CDR3 sequence reads: CASSPGQGRRETQYF. The CDR3 DNA follows: TGTGCCAGCAGCCCGGGACAGGGGAGGAGGGAGACCCAGTACTTC.

This clonotype was observed a few times. A much more abundant neighbour one base away suggests this may be a read error. The rearrangement uses TRBV7-2 and TRBJ2-1, with D possibly matching TRBD2 (6 bases). Gene TRBJ2-7 matches the end of the DNA better, so the J call may be wrong. The CDR3 consists of 15 residues. Germline V CDR1 and CDR2: SGHTA, FQGNSA. The CDR3 loop is CASSPPGLIYNEQYF. The CDR3 bases are TGTGCCAGCAGCCCACCGGGACTTATCTACAATGAGCAGTACTTC.

This clonotype was seen at least ten times. The chain recombines TRBV20-1 with TRBJ2-7; unclear D gene. The CDR3 has 10 residues. Germline V lookup: CDR1 DFQATT, CDR2 SNEGSKA (reference sequence). V was clipped by 6 bases and J by 7 bases, with 10 bases between them. The CDR3 sequence is CSAYDGEQYF. In DNA form, the CDR3 reads TGCAGTGCCTACGACGGGGAGCAGTACTTC.

This clonotype was counted ten times or more. The rearrangement joins TRBV7-9 to TRBJ1-2; the match to TRBD1 covers 7 bases. The CDR3 loop spans 13 amino acids. J was trimmed by 6 bases and V by 3 bases; bases with no gene match: 4. Germline assignment: CDR1 SEHNR and CDR2 FQNEAQ (reference sequence). The CDR3 DNA follows: TGTGCCAGCAGCTTTGGGACAGTGGATGGCTACACCTTC. Translated, it gives CASSFGTVDGYTF.

This clonotype was seen repeatedly, ten times or more. Sequence at one end of the junction differs from germline and may be a read error. The chain is built from TRBV5-1 and TRBJ1-1, with a weak D call TRBD1 (5 bases). CDR1 and CDR2 (germline): SGHRS, YFSETQ. The CDR3 runs to 13 residues. In DNA form, the CDR3 reads TGTGCCAGCAGTTTAGCACGGGGCGCTGAAGCTTTCTTT. Amino acid sequence: CASSLARGAEAFF.

This clonotype was counted at least ten times. The J gene is TRBJ1-2, the V gene TRBV20-1; D remains unclear. The CDR3 has 13 amino acids. Germline V lookup: CDR1 DFQATT, CDR2 SNEGSKA (reference sequence). The V and J ends lost 6 bases and 6 bases respectively, with 17 bases between them. The DNA of the CDR3 is TGCAGTGCAGCAATGACGGACTCTCATGGCTACACCTTC. Protein sequence: CSAAMTDSHGYTF.

In this sample, this clonotype turned up a few times. The rearrangement joins TRBV2 to TRBJ2-2; D not resolved. With 1 base removed from V and 16 bases from J, the gap between germline ends came to 10 bases. The germline V gene has CDR1 SNHLY and CDR2 FYNNEI. The CDR3 extends over 11 amino acids. The CDR3 DNA follows: TGTGCCAGCAGTGAAGGGTACCTAGAGTTTTTT. The encoded protein is CASSEGYLEFF. The complete variable domain, with remaining parts taken from reference TRBV2 and TRBJ2-2, reads EPEVTQTPSHQVTQMGQEVILRCVPISNHLYFYWYRQILGQKVEFLVSFYNNEISEKSEIFDDQFSVERPDGSNFTLKIRSTKLEDSAMYFCASSEGYLEFFGEGSRLTVL.

The table lists this clonotype with many counts. CDR3 in DNA: TGTGCCATCAGAAATTCCGGGACAGGGGTGAATGAGCAGTTCTTC. It encodes CAIRNSGTGVNEQFF. This rearrangement joins TRBV10-3 to TRBJ2-1; 10 nucleotides align to TRBD1. CDR1 is ENHRY, CDR2 SYGVKD, per germline. Unmatched junction bases numbered 9, after V lost 6 bases and J lost 7 bases. CDR3 size: 15 residues.

This clonotype was observed many times. The V and J genes are TRBV5-1 and TRBJ2-3; TRBD1 is a possible D gene (5 bases). The germline V gene has CDR1 SGHRS and CDR2 YFSETQ. The V end was cut by 2 bases, the J end by 4 bases, with 14 bases between. The CDR3 spans 15 residues. In DNA, the CDR3 is TGCGCCAGCAGCTTACTAATCCAGGGCCCAGATACGCAGTATTTT. It yields the protein CASSLLIQGPDTQYF.

This clonotype was found many times. The chain couples TRBV6-5 to TRBJ2-7, with TRBD2 matching over 14 bases. V trimming: 5 bases; J trimming: 5 bases; junction bases outside the gene matches: 5. The CDR3 sequence is 15 residues long. Germline V lookup: CDR1 MNHEY, CDR2 SVGAGI. CDR3: CASSQGLAGVNEQYF. CDR3 in DNA: TGTGCCAGCAGTCAGGGACTAGCGGGGGTGAACGAGCAGTACTTC.

The chain links TRBV28 to TRBJ2-7; D unresolved. CDR1 and CDR2 from the germline V gene are MDHEN and SYDVKM. The CDR3 has 13 amino acids. V was clipped by 2 bases and J by 5 bases, with 10 bases between them. The CDR3 nucleotides are TGTGCCAGCAGTTTACTCTCGAAAAACGAGCAGTACTTC. This translates into CASSLLSKNEQYF. Looking up the rest from reference TRBV28 and TRBJ2-7 gives the full variable domain: DVKVTQSSRYLVKRTGEKVFLECVQDMDHENMFWYRQDPGLGLRLIYFSYDVKMKEKGDIPEGYSVSREKKERFSLILESASTNQTSMYLCASSLLSKNEQYFGPGTRLTVT.